This record covers a single TCR beta chain. Its specificity is unknown. Being one base from a much bigger clone, this may be a read error. This entry is derived from a study of blood T cells in healthy people across ages. Isolation recovered at least 6 million PBMCs from every sample. Study-wide points: PBMC samples, being unsorted, prevented any conclusive comparison of naive and antigen-experienced cells.

Next came a second PCR, run for roughly 6 to 11 cycles, which used a sample-barcoded 5' primer along with a J-beta primer mix. Sequencing yielded, for each sample, at least 3 million paired-end reads carrying CDR3. TCRdb processed the 5' RACE reads anew with MiXCR; each CDR3 protein has one entry. Among about 640,000 distinct CDR3 sequences, around 31% were seen once, and the ten largest hold around 14%. Germline V gene sequence: CDR1 SQVTM, CDR2 ANQGSEA. The length of the CDR3 is 14 residues. Material: blood. The chain couples TRBV29-1 to TRBJ2-5; 8 bases fit TRBD2. Matching the DNA end better, TRBJ2-7 makes the J call doubtful. The TCR comes from a woman of 80 years or more in good health. The CDR3 reads CSAWGLVGYYEQYF. Written as DNA, the CDR3 is TGCAGCGCCTGGGGACTAGTGGGGTACTACGAGCAGTACTTC.